The present T cell receptor beta chain was sequenced within a study of hypomethylating agent response in myelodysplastic syndrome. At the level of the study: Hypomethylating treatment was azacitidine in most of the 11, decitabine in 3 of 11.

Source study methods: VDJdb flagged 1.5% to 2% of about 150,000 unique clonotypes as previously reported viral-epitope-specific. The method was immunoSEQ multiplex PCR; TCRdb's version includes in-frame clones alone and lacks a portion of them. V, J and clone size are taken as reported in that table, and D and trimming were inferred from the DNA itself. The sample includes roughly 2,000 clones, about nine tenths seen only once; the top ten take under 4%. Sample: bone marrow, taken before or after starting hypomethylating agent treatment for myelodysplastic syndrome (not recorded which). This receptor was taken from a human donor with myelodysplastic syndrome.

The CDR3 is CASSRHGNEQFF. CDR3 DNA: TGTGCCAGCAGTCGCCACGGGAATGAGCAGTTCTTC. The rearrangement uses TRBV27 and TRBJ2-1; D is ambiguous. This CDR3 contains 12 residues. V was pared by 5 bases and J by 7 bases, with 9 bases between. The V gene's germline CDR1 is MNHEY and CDR2 SMNVEV (reference sequence).